Listed here are 24 T cell receptor beta chains from one sample, sequenced in a study of blood T cell repertoires in COVID-19. The assay was immunoSEQ multiplex PCR, and TCRdb's table has in-frame clones only and misses some. The table includes 190,000 or so clones, around nine tenths detected once. The sample was peripheral blood. The receptors shown here come from a woman in her late teens or twenties who had recovered from COVID-19.

The chain is built from TRBV7-9 and TRBJ1-5, with TRBD1 matching over 8 bases. Unmatched junction bases numbered 5, after V lost 4 bases and J lost 3 bases. The length of the CDR3 is 15 residues. Germline CDR1 reads SEHNR; CDR2 reads FQNEAQ (reference sequence). Written as DNA, the CDR3 is TGTGCCAGCAGCTCCGGGACAGGCCTCAATCAGCCCCAGCATTTT. Translated: CASSSGTGLNQPQHF.

This chain connects TRBV7-9 to TRBJ1-5; no firm D call. V gave up 5 bases and J gave up 7 bases, with 12 bases separating them. Germline V gene data show CDR1 as SEHNR and CDR2 as FQNEAQ (reference sequence). This CDR3 has 13 amino acids. CDR3 in DNA: TGTGCCAGCAGCCCAACAGCAGACCAGCCCCAGCATTTT. This encodes CASSPTADQPQHF.

The CDR3 region is CATLTGRIDEQFF. CDR3 nucleotides: TGTGCCACCCTGACAGGGAGGATTGATGAGCAGTTCTTC. The gene calls are TRBV2 and TRBJ2-1, with D maybe TRBD1 (7 bases). CDR3 size: 13 residues. Germline V gene sequence: CDR1 SNHLY, CDR2 FYNNEI. V dropped 10 bases and J dropped 8 bases, with 18 bases sitting between them.

The chain joins TRBV5-1 to TRBJ1-5; possible D gene TRBD1, 5 bases. V lost 1 base to trimming and J lost 1 base, with 15 bases between them. CDR1 and CDR2 from the germline V gene are SGHRS and YFSETQ. The CDR3 spans 17 residues. The CDR3 protein is CASSLSGRGDSNQPQHF. DNA of the CDR3: TGCGCCAGCAGCTTGTCCGGCCGGGGGGACAGCAATCAGCCCCAGCATTTT.

V and J are TRBV5-5 and TRBJ2-3, with 8 bases aligning to TRBD2. Germline V lookup: CDR1 SGHKS, CDR2 YYEKEE (reference sequence). J was trimmed by 1 base and V by 3 bases; bases with no gene match: 4. The CDR3 spans 15 residues. DNA for the CDR3: TGTGCCAGCAGCTGGGGGCGGGGGGGCACAGATACGCAGTATTTT. Translated: CASSWGRGGTDTQYF.

The V and J genes are TRBV5-6 and TRBJ2-2, with TRBD2 identical over 10 bases. Germline V gives CDR1 SGHDT, CDR2 YYEEEE. Unmatched junction bases numbered 9, after V lost 3 bases and J lost 4 bases. This CDR3 is built from 17 residues. The CDR3 here is CASSWTAGGFITGELFF. The CDR3 DNA reads TGTGCCAGCAGCTGGACAGCGGGGGGGTTTATCACCGGGGAGCTGTTTTTT.

The chain links TRBV3-1 (or the pseudogene TRBV3-2) to TRBJ1-4; D not certain. V was shortened by 5 bases and J by 5 bases, with 18 bases between the two germline ends. Germline V gives CDR1 LGHDT, CDR2 YNNKEL (reference sequence). CDR3 size: 16 residues. As DNA, the CDR3 is TGTGCCAGCAGCTGGAGTCCGGGGATACCAAATGAAAAACTGTTTTTT. Translation: CASSWSPGIPNEKLFF.

The V and J genes are TRBV7-9 and TRBJ1-3; D may be TRBD1 (5 bases). The germline gives CDR1 SEHNR, CDR2 FQNEAQ (reference sequence). V was shortened by 10 bases and J by 3 bases, with 13 bases between the two germline ends. The CDR3 consists of 13 residues. The CDR3 loop reads CATLGAIGNTIYF. CDR3 in DNA: TGTGCCACCCTAGGGGCGATTGGAAACACCATATATTTT.

The chain recombines TRBV6-5 with TRBJ1-2; 9 bases are shared with TRBD1. Trimming cost V 6 bases and J 5 bases; bases outside gene matches: 7. This CDR3 has 14 residues. Looked up from germline, CDR1 is MNHEY and CDR2 is SVGAGI. The CDR3 region has the DNA TGTGCCAGCAGCCGGACAGGGGATAGGTATGGCTACACCTTC. Amino acids: CASSRTGDRYGYTF.

This clone appeared once. The chain employs TRBV24-1 and TRBJ2-1, with TRBD1 identical over 8 bases. V dropped 5 bases and J dropped 5; count of bases not matched to a gene: 10. Germline V gene data show CDR1 as KGHDR and CDR2 as SFDVKD. This CDR3 has 16 amino acids. The CDR3 here is CATSGGRTGWHNEQFF. CDR3 nucleotides: TGTGCCACCAGTGGTGGGAGGACAGGGTGGCACAATGAGCAGTTCTTC.

V is TRBV7-3 and J is TRBJ2-1, with 7 bases identical to TRBD1. Germline CDR1 SGHTA, CDR2 FQGTGA. This CDR3 is 17 amino acids long. The ends lost 3 bases at V and 8 bases at J; junction bases unmatched: 16. CDR3 DNA: TGTGCCAGCAGCTTTCGCTCGACGTTTACTACAGGGGATGAGCAGTTCTTC. Residues: CASSFRSTFTTGDEQFF.

There are a few counts of this clone. The chain joins TRBV7-3 to TRBJ1-1; D uncertain. Trimming removed 3 bases at V and 1 base at J, with 3 bases between. CDR1 SGHTA and CDR2 FQGTGA come from the germline V gene. This CDR3 comprises 12 residues. The CDR3 nucleotides are TGTGCCAGCAGCTTCAGGAACACTGAAGCTTTCTTT. It translates to CASSFRNTEAFF.

The genes are TRBV9 and TRBJ2-5; perhaps TRBD1 as D (6 bases). Deletions cut 4 bases from V and 4 bases from J, with 14 bases between. This CDR3 has 14 residues. Germline CDR1 is SGDLS and CDR2 is YYNGEE. This CDR3 reads CASSPRQAGETQYF. The CDR3 coding sequence is TGTGCCAGCAGCCCCCGACAGGCAGGAGAGACCCAGTACTTC.

The chain combines TRBV27 with TRBJ2-7, with 14 bases that match TRBD2. Germline lookup yields CDR1 MNHEY and CDR2 SMNVEV (reference sequence). This CDR3 has 17 residues. V gave up 2 bases and J gave up 0 bases; unmatched junction bases: 3. For the CDR3, the DNA is TGTGCCAGCAGTTTAAGGACTAGCGGGGGGTCCTCCTACGAGCAGTACTTC. Protein sequence: CASSLRTSGGSSYEQYF.

The chain carries TRBV19 and TRBJ1-5; tentatively, D is TRBD1 (5 bases). CDR1 is LNHDA and CDR2 is SQIVND in the germline V gene (reference sequence). V gave up 6 bases and J gave up 4 bases, with 16 bases separating them. This CDR3 spans 15 amino acids. In DNA form, the CDR3 reads TGTGCCAGTAGGGCCGGGAGGGGTGAAAATCAGCCCCAGCATTTT. Encoded protein: CASRAGRGENQPQHF.

The chain joins TRBV7-2 to TRBJ2-2; 9 bases map to TRBD1. V lost 5 bases and J lost 7; bases outside the gene matches: 8. CDR1 and CDR2 (germline): SGHTA, FQGNSA. The CDR3 consists of 15 residues. The CDR3 DNA reads as TGTGCCAGCAGCCCTCCCGGGACAGGGTTCGGGGAGCTGTTTTTT. It yields the protein CASSPPGTGFGELFF.

The count of this clone is one. The CDR3 loop is CASSISGTDYEQYV. CDR3 nucleotides: TGTGCCAGCAGTATTTCCGGGACAGACTACGAGCAGTACGTC. This sequence joins TRBV6-5 and TRBJ2-7; 7 bases agree with TRBD1. Losses at the gene ends were 5 bases for V and 3 bases for J; bases not matched to a gene: 7. Germline values: CDR1 MNHEY, CDR2 SVGAGI. CDR3 size: 14 residues.

This chain links TRBV5-1 with TRBJ2-1, with TRBD2 as a possible D gene (7 bases). Trimming shortened V by 4 bases and J by 10 bases, and 15 bases separated the two germline ends. CDR3 size: 13 residues. Germline V CDR1 and CDR2: SGHRS, YFSETQ. DNA for the CDR3: TGCGCCAGCAGCCTCGCGGGGGCGATAGAGCAGTTCTTC. It yields the protein CASSLAGAIEQFF.

The V and J genes are TRBV7-3 and TRBJ2-1; 8 bases line up with TRBD1. Germline CDR1 and CDR2: SGHTA and FQGTGA. J lost 5 bases, V lost 4 bases, and 4 bases had no gene match. The CDR3 has 14 amino acids. CDR3 protein: CASSSDRADNEQFF. DNA of the CDR3: TGTGCCAGCAGCTCGGACAGGGCTGACAATGAGCAGTTCTTC.

The chain uses TRBV6-6 and TRBJ1-3, with TRBD1 matching 8 bases. Germline loops: CDR1 MNHNY, CDR2 SVGAGI (reference sequence). V lost 0 bases and J lost 3; bases outside the gene matches: 4. CDR3 length: 16 amino acids. This CDR3 reads CASSYSTGGGGNTIYF. The CDR3 DNA sequence: TGTGCCAGCAGTTACTCTACAGGGGGAGGTGGAAACACCATATATTTT.

V gene TRBV18 combines with J gene TRBJ2-7; 7 bases are shared with TRBD2. Germline V CDR1 and CDR2: KGHSH, LQKENI. This CDR3 has 13 amino acids. V lost 3 bases, J lost 4 bases, and 3 bases stayed unmatched. CDR3 amino acids: CASSPVGGYEQYF. In DNA form, the CDR3 reads TGTGCCAGCTCACCGGTCGGGGGGTACGAGCAGTACTTC.

The chain uses TRBV2 and TRBJ2-1; 10 bases line up with TRBD2. Germline values: CDR1 SNHLY, CDR2 FYNNEI. This CDR3 is 14 amino acids long. V gave up 10 bases and J gave up 6 bases; unmatched junction bases: 9. DNA for the CDR3: TGTGCCACCGGAAAGCGGGAGGGCCTCAATGAGCAGTTCTTC. This codes for CATGKREGLNEQFF. Using reference TRBV2 and TRBJ2-1 for the parts outside the CDR3, the full variable domain is EPEVTQTPSHQVTQMGQEVILRCVPISNHLYFYWYRQILGQKVEFLVSFYNNEISEKSEIFDDQFSVERPDGSNFTLKIRSTKLEDSAMYFCATGKREGLNEQFFGPGTRLTVL.

The chain carries TRBV3-1 (or the pseudogene TRBV3-2) and TRBJ1-3; perhaps TRBD1 as D (6 bases). This CDR3 comprises 13 residues. Looked up from germline, CDR1 is LGHDT and CDR2 is YNNKEL (reference sequence). V lost 11 bases to trimming and J lost 0 bases, with 11 bases between them. The CDR3 region is CASGVSSGNTIYF. The CDR3 nucleotides are TGTGCCTCAGGGGTCAGCTCTGGAAACACCATATATTTT.

The CDR3 nucleotides read TGTGCCAGCAGCTTAGGGGGCCCCTACAATGAGCAGTTCTTC. It specifies CASSLGGPYNEQFF. The gene calls are TRBV7-3 and TRBJ2-1, with a possible D match to TRBD1 (6 bases). The germline V gene encodes CDR1 SGHTA and CDR2 FQGTGA. The CDR3 spans 14 residues. Trimming left V 2 bases short and J 2 bases short, with 7 bases between.